A single T cell receptor (beta chain) is shown here with its context. This specimen comes from a study of PD-L1 blockade in urothelial cancer. Stated time point: peripheral blood 6 weeks after treatment start. Templates that were synthetic TCR analogs were spiked into each PCR. Some clones are missing from TCRdb's copy, which holds only in-frame ones; the method was immunoSEQ multiplex PCR. The sample gives roughly 100,000 clones, around 78% of which show up once; 8.4% is in the top ten. This CDR3 has 14 residues. CDR1 is MDHEN, CDR2 SYDVKM, per germline. The V and J ends lost 10 bases and 2 bases, in that order; junction bases with no gene match: 8.

The source material was PBMCs, sampled around atezolizumab (anti-PD-L1) treatment. The chain links TRBV28 to TRBJ2-7, with 10 bases that match TRBD1. The source of this sequence is a man between 65 and 85 years old with urothelial cancer. CDR3 in amino acids: CATRTGGSTYEQYF. CDR3 DNA sequence: TGTGCCACCAGGACAGGGGGGTCAACCTACGAGCAGTACTTC.